The 24 T cell receptor beta chains below all came from one sample that was sequenced in a study of beta chain features in type 1 diabetes. Isolated RNA was reverse transcribed in full, so expressed TCRB transcripts were sequenced. TCRdb's copy holds only in-frame clones and misses some; the assay was immunoSEQ multiplex PCR. The sample holds about 300,000 clones, approximately 8.1% seen once. Sequenced material: central memory CD4+ T cells from blood. The receptors originated from a woman younger than 35 in good health.

This clone was counted at least ten times. The chain uses TRBV18 and TRBJ2-6, with D possibly matching TRBD1 (6 bases). The germline CDR1 and CDR2 sequences are KGHSH and LQKENI. V shed 3 bases and J shed 0 bases, with 15 bases lying between them. The CDR3 length is 18 residues. The CDR3 DNA is TGTGCCAGCTCACCTGTGACAGGTCCCCGCTCTGGGGCCAACGTCCTGACTTTC. Protein sequence: CASSPVTGPRSGANVLTF.

This clone has only a few counts. The chain is built from TRBV11-2 and TRBJ2-3; 7 positions agree with TRBD1. J lost 2 bases, V lost 6 bases, and 5 bases had no gene match. Germline-derived CDR1 and CDR2 are SGHAT and FQNNGV. The CDR3 length is 14 residues. CDR3 sequence: CASRVQGYTDTQYF. CDR3 bases: TGTGCCAGCAGGGTACAGGGGTACACAGATACGCAGTATTTT.

This clone appeared a few times. The chain combines TRBV19 with TRBJ1-1; 8 bases align to TRBD1. Trimming took 6 bases from V and 1 from J; bases not matched to a gene: 1. This CDR3 has 13 residues. The germline CDR1 and CDR2 sequences are LNHDA and SQIVND (reference sequence). In DNA, the CDR3 is TGTGCCAGTAGGGACAGGGCGAACACTGAAGCTTTCTTT. Protein sequence: CASRDRANTEAFF.

The chain carries TRBV11-2 and TRBJ2-2; TRBD1 agrees at 9 bases. The length of the CDR3 is 14 residues. The V gene's germline CDR1 is SGHAT and CDR2 FQNNGV. J gave up 7 bases and V 5 bases, and 5 bases lay outside the gene matches. The CDR3 DNA is TGTGCCAGCAGCCTAAGGACAGGGGACGGGGAGCTGTTTTTT. Its protein product is CASSLRTGDGELFF.

In this sample, this clone turned up a few times. J is TRBJ1-2 and V is TRBV5-1, with D uncertain. The ends were cut back, 3 bases at V and 3 bases at J, with 9 bases in the middle. The CDR3 covers 13 residues. The germline V gene encodes CDR1 SGHRS and CDR2 YFSETQ. The CDR3 spells CASSSGGDYGYTF. CDR3 nucleotides: TGCGCCAGCAGCTCAGGAGGAGACTATGGCTACACCTTC.

This chain connects TRBV7-6 to TRBJ2-3; D unresolved. Germline values: CDR1 SGHVS, CDR2 FNYEAQ. The CDR3 has 16 amino acids. Trimming removed 4 bases from V and 0 bases from J, with 14 bases in between. CDR3: CASSWNSYTSTDTQYF. The CDR3 nucleotides are TGTGCCAGCAGCTGGAATTCTTATACTAGCACAGATACGCAGTATTTT.

In this sample, this clone turned up many times. The chain carries TRBV4-1 and TRBJ1-1; 7 bases match TRBD1. The V gene end was trimmed by 4 bases and the J gene end by 0 bases; junction bases not matched to a gene: 5. Germline CDR1 is MGHRA and CDR2 is YSYEKL. CDR3 length: 15 residues. The CDR3 nucleotides are TGCGCCAGCAGCCGTTTGACAGGGCTGAACACTGAAGCTTTCTTT. Translated: CASSRLTGLNTEAFF.

This clone appeared a few times. The chain carries TRBV5-1 and TRBJ1-1; D unresolved. V gave up 4 bases and J gave up 1 base, with 11 bases separating them. This CDR3 is 14 amino acids long. The germline gives CDR1 SGHRS, CDR2 YFSETQ. The CDR3 nucleotides read TGCGCCAGCAGCCTTCGCGACGGGAACACTGAAGCTTTCTTT. Translating it yields CASSLRDGNTEAFF.

The V call is TRBV6-6, the J call TRBJ2-3; D uncertain. Germline CDR1 MNHNY, CDR2 SVGAGI (reference sequence). Trimming took 10 bases from V and 7 from J, leaving 21 bases between them. The CDR3 covers 14 residues. CDR3 sequence: CAIRKEKGTNTQYF. DNA of the CDR3: TGTGCCATCAGAAAGGAGAAGGGCACTAATACGCAGTATTTT.

The chain combines TRBV2 with TRBJ2-7; no firm D call. CDR3 length: 13 amino acids. Germline CDR1 reads SNHLY; CDR2 reads FYNNEI. Between the trimmed V and J ends, which lost 0 bases and 6 bases, there was a span of 9 bases. CDR3 nucleotide sequence: TGTGCCAGCAGTGAAGCATTTTCTGGCGAGCAGTACGTC. Encoded protein: CASSEAFSGEQYV.

The chain employs TRBV2 and TRBJ2-1; 8 bases match TRBD1. This CDR3 region has 15 residues. V gave up 8 bases and J gave up 5 bases; unmatched junction bases: 11. In germline, CDR1 is SNHLY, CDR2 FYNNEI. The CDR3 DNA reads as TGTGCCAGCTCCCCCGTCGGACAGGGCCACAATGAGCAGTTCTTC. Its protein is CASSPVGQGHNEQFF.

The sample holds a few counts of this clone. The rearrangement uses TRBV21-1 and TRBJ2-3; whether TRBD2, the table's D call, matches the DNA was not checked. TRBV21-1 has pseudogene status. The CDR3 is 17 residues long. CDR3 nucleotides: TGTGCCAGCAGCAAAGAAACGACGGGAGTCGGCACAGATACGCAGTATTTT. Residues: CASSKETTGVGTDTQYF.

The rearrangement joins TRBV15 to TRBJ2-1, with unresolved D. The CDR3 has 14 amino acids. Germline loops: CDR1 LNHNV, CDR2 YYDKDF (reference sequence). V lost 0 bases and J lost 10, with 13 bases in between. The CDR3 DNA reads TGTGCCACCAGCAGAGATAACCCCTATGGGGAGCAGTTCTTC. Its protein product is CATSRDNPYGEQFF.

There are a few counts of this clone. This chain links TRBV6-5 with TRBJ1-1; D call uncertain. CDR3 size: 15 residues. V lost 0 bases to trimming and J lost 4 bases, with 12 bases between them. From germline, CDR1 is MNHEY and CDR2 SVGAGI. As DNA, the CDR3 is TGTGCCAGCAGTTACTCGATATTCGTCGGCACTGAAGCTTTCTTT. Its protein is CASSYSIFVGTEAFF.

The gene calls are TRBV18 and TRBJ2-1, with a weak D call TRBD1 (6 bases). V was shortened by 4 bases and J by 3 bases, with 13 bases between the two germline ends. The CDR3 is 15 amino acids. Germline V CDR1 and CDR2: KGHSH, LQKENI. CDR3 sequence: CASSRAGDGYNEQFF. In DNA, the CDR3 is TGTGCCAGCTCACGAGCAGGGGATGGCTACAATGAGCAGTTCTTC.

V gene TRBV6-6 combines with J gene TRBJ2-5; D not resolved. Per germline, CDR1 MNHNY and CDR2 SVGAGI (reference sequence). The CDR3 length is 14 residues. Deletions cut 2 bases from V and 3 bases from J, with 10 bases between. CDR3 amino acids: CASSYPASEETQYF. The CDR3 DNA reads TGTGCCAGCAGTTACCCCGCGTCCGAAGAGACCCAGTACTTC.

This clone was detected only a few times. This chain links TRBV4-1 with TRBJ2-7; TRBD1 is a possible D gene (6 bases). Germline CDR1 is MGHRA and CDR2 is YSYEKL. The CDR3 totals 15 residues. V shed 4 bases and J shed 0 bases, with 13 bases lying between them. The CDR3 here is CASSRTGRDSYEQYF. The CDR3 DNA reads TGCGCCAGCAGCCGCACAGGGCGAGACTCCTACGAGCAGTACTTC.

This clone was observed a few times. The chain has TRBV11-3 and TRBJ2-7; TRBD1 is a possible D gene (6 bases). This CDR3 has 13 residues. Germline CDR1 SGHNT, CDR2 YENEEA. The V end lost 5 bases, the J end lost 1 base, and 9 bases lay between the germline ends. The CDR3 here is CASSNQGSYEQYF. The CDR3 region has the DNA TGTGCCAGCAGCAATCAGGGGTCCTACGAGCAGTACTTC. The entire variable domain, with the rest obtained from reference TRBV11-3 and TRBJ2-7, is as follows: EAGVVQSPRYKIIEKKQPVAFWCNPISGHNTLYWYLQNLGQGPELLIRYENEEAVDDSQLPKDRFSAERLKGVDSTLKIQPAELGDSAVYLCASSNQGSYEQYFGPGTRLTVT.

This sequence joins TRBV19 and TRBJ1-5; unclear D gene. Per the germline V gene, CDR1 is LNHDA and CDR2 is SQIVND (reference sequence). The germline V and J ends were trimmed by 1 base and 9 bases, with 13 bases remaining between them. The CDR3 extends over 14 amino acids. The CDR3 loop reads CASSIASGYGPQHF. The CDR3 coding sequence is TGTGCCAGTAGTATAGCATCCGGGTATGGGCCCCAGCATTTT.

V usage is TRBV6-6 and J usage is TRBJ2-5; D remains ambiguous. The CDR3 sequence is 13 residues long. The germline gives CDR1 MNHNY, CDR2 SVGAGI (reference sequence). Trimming removed 2 bases from V and 7 bases from J, with 11 bases in between. The CDR3 coding sequence is TGTGCCAGCAGTTACGCAGTCCTTGGGACCCAGTACTTC. Its protein is CASSYAVLGTQYF.

This clone showed up just a few times. The chain uses TRBV5-1 and TRBJ2-5, with a possible D match to TRBD1 (6 bases). Trimming took off 4 bases at V and 12 bases at J, with 16 bases between the two ends. The CDR3 covers 12 residues. Germline V gene lookup returns CDR1 SGHRS and CDR2 YFSETQ. This CDR3 reads CASSDLLGDKYF. The CDR3 nucleotides read TGCGCCAGCAGCGATCTACTAGGGGACAAGTACTTC.

In this sample, this clone turned up a few times. This chain connects TRBV2 to TRBJ2-2; 9 bases agree with TRBD1. This CDR3 region has 14 residues. In germline, CDR1 is SNHLY, CDR2 FYNNEI. V gave up 6 bases and J gave up 6 bases; unmatched junction bases: 5. The CDR3 here is CASRGTGFAGELFF. CDR3 coding DNA: TGTGCCAGCAGAGGGACAGGGTTTGCCGGGGAGCTGTTTTTT.

The chain carries TRBV7-8 and TRBJ2-6, with D unresolved. From germline, CDR1 is SGHVS and CDR2 FQNEAQ. V lost 2 bases to trimming and J lost 0 bases, with 11 bases between them. The CDR3 loop spans 17 amino acids. The CDR3 bases are TGTGCCAGCAGCTTACGGGCAGCGATCTCTGGGGCCAACGTCCTGACTTTC. It translates to CASSLRAAISGANVLTF.

This clone was seen only a few times. The V call is TRBV15, the J call TRBJ2-2; 13 bases match TRBD2. Germline V CDR1 and CDR2: LNHNV, YYDKDF (reference sequence). V trimming: 8 bases; J trimming: 0 bases; junction bases outside the gene matches: 6. The CDR3 has 17 residues. CDR3 residues: CATGRGLAGANTGELFF. The CDR3, as DNA: TGTGCCACCGGGCGAGGACTAGCGGGAGCGAACACCGGGGAGCTGTTTTTT.